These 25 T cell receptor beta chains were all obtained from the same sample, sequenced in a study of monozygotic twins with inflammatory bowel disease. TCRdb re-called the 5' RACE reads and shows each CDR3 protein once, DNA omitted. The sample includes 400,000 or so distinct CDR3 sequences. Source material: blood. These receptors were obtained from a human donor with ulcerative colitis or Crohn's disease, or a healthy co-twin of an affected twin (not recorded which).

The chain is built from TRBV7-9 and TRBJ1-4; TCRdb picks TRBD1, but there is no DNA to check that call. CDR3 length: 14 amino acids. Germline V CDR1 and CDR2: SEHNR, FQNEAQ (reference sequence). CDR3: CASSPPPVNEKLFF.

The CDR3 is CASSLAVWGQKGDTGELFF. The chain joins TRBV7-2 to TRBJ2-2; with no DNA, the TCRdb D assignment of TRBD1 cannot be verified. Germline CDR1 SGHTA, CDR2 FQGNSA. The CDR3 length is 19 residues.

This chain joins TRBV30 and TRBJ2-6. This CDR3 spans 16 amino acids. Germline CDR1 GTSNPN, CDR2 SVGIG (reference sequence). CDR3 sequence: CAWSVLVGSGANVLTF.

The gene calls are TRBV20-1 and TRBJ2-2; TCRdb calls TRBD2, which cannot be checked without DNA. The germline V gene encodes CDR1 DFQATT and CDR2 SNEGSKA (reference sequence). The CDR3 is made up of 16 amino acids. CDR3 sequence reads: CSARGGLVPNTGELFF.

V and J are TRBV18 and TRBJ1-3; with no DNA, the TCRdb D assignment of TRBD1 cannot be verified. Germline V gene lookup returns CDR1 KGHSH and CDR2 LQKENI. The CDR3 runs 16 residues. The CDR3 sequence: CASSPGTGSSGNTIYF.

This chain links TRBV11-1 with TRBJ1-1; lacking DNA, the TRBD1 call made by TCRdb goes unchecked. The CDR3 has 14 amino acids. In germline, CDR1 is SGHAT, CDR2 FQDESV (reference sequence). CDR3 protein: CASSSGLPGTEAFF.

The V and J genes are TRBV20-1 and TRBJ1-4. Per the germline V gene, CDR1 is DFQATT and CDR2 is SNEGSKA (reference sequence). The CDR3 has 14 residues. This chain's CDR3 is CSSLAGEGLEKLFF.

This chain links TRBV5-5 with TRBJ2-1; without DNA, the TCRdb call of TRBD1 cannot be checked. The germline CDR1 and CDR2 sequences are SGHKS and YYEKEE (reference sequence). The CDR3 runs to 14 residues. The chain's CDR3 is CASSLRGTDNEQFF. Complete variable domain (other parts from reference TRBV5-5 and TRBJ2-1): DAGVTQSPTHLIKTRGQQVTLRCSPISGHKSVSWYQQVLGQGPQFIFQYYEKEERGRGNFPDRFSARQFPNYSSELNVNALLLGDSALYLCASSLRGTDNEQFFGPGTRLTVL.

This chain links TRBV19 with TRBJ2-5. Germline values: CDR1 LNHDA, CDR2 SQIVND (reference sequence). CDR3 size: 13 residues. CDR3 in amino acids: CASGRTMGETQYF.

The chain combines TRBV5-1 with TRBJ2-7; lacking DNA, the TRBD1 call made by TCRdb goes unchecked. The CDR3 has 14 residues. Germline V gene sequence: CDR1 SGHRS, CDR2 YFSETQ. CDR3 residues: CASRPEGPGYEQYF. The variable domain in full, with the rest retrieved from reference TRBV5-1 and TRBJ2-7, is KAGVTQTPRYLIKTRGQQVTLSCSPISGHRSVSWYQQTPGQGLQFLFEYFSETQRNKGNFPGRFSGRQFSNSRSEMNVSTLELGDSALYLCASRPEGPGYEQYFGPGTRLTVT.

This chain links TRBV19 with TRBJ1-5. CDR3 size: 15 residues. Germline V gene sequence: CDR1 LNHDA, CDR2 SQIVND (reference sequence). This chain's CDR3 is CASSSGGGGNQPQHF.

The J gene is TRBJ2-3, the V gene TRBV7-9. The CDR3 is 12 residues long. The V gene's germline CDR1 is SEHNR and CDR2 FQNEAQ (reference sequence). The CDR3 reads CASSLGQNTQYF.

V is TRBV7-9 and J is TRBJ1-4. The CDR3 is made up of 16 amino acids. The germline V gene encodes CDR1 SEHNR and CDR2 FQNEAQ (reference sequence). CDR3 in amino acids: CASSLAGITSNEKLFF.

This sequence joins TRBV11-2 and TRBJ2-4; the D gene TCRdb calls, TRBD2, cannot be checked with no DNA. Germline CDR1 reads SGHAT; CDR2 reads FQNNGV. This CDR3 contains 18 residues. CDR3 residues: CASSSRGGLALAKNIQYF.

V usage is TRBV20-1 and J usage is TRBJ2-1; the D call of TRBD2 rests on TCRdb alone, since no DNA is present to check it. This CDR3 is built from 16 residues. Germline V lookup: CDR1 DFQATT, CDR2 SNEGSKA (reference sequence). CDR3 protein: CSARSGTSGSVGEQFF.

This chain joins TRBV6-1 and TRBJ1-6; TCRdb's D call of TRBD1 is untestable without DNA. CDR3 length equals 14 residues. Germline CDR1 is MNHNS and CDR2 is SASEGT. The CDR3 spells CASNTGGLNSPLHF.

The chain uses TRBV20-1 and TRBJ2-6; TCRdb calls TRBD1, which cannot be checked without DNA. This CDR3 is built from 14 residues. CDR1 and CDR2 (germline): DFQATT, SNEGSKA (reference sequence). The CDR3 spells CSAPTGPGANVLTF.

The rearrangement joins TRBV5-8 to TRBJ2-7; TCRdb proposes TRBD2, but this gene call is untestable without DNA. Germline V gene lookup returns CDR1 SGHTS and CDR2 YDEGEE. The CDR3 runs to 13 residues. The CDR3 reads CASTVGGRNEQYF.

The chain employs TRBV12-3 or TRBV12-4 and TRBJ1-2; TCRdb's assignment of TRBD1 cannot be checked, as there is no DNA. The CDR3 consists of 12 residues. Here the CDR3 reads CASSLSRAGYTF.

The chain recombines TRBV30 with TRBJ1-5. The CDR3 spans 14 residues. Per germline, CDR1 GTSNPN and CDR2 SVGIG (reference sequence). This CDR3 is CAWTPGLNSGPQHF.

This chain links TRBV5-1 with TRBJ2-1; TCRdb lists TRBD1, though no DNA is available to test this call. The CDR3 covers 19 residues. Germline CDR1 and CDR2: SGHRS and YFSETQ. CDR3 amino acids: CASSLRAGAEAGPRNEQFF.

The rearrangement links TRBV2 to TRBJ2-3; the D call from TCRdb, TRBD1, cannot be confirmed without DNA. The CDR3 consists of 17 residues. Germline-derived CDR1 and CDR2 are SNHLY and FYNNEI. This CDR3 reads CASSLKKWDRETDTQYF.

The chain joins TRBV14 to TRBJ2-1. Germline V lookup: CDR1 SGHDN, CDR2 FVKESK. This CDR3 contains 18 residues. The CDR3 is CASSQDRRDAFSYNEQFF.

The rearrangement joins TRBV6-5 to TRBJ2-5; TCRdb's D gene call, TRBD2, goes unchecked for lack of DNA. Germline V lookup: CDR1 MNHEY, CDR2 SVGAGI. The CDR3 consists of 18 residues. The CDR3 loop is CASSYSTSGGLHQETQYF.

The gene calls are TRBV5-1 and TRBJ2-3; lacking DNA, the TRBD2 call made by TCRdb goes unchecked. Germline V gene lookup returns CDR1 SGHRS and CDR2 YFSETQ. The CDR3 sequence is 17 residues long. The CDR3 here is CASRAPGTSGSGDTQYF.